This T cell receptor (beta chain) was captured in a study of T cells in localized non-small cell lung cancer. This CDR3 has 16 amino acids. Germline V lookup: CDR1 SGHNT, CDR2 YENEEA. Losses at the gene ends were 5 bases for V and 4 bases for J; bases not matched to a gene: 9. TCRdb's table, derived via immunoSEQ multiplex PCR, lists solely in-frame clones and lacks some. The table shows 1,500 to 2,000 clones, with roughly 21% occurring only once. The chain joins TRBV11-3 to TRBJ2-2; the match to TRBD2 covers 8 bases. The sequences come from lung tumor tissue, collected before any cancer treatment. The receptor's source is a man aged 35 to 69 with stage III lung adenocarcinoma. CDR3 DNA sequence: TGTGCCAGCAGCGTAGGGACTAGTCCCCTCACCGGGGAGCTGTTTTTT. It yields the protein CASSVGTSPLTGELFF.